This is a list of T cell receptor beta chains from one sample in a study of T cells in Graves' hyperthyroidism and ophthalmopathy. TCRdb reprocessed the multiplex PCR reads with MiXCR, giving one entry per CDR3 protein. This sample has some 800,000 distinct CDR3 sequences, with about 38% found just once. Sequenced material: blood. All receptors come from a man between 18 and 29 years old with Graves' hyperthyroidism. CDR3s include the opening cysteine and the closing phenylalanine or tryptophan. The D gene is left open where the match is weak. A row's size may be missing; if present it is once, few, many or a size class.

d_gene | abundance | j_gene | v_gene | len | CDR3aa | CDR3nt
- | many | TRBJ1-1 | TRBV5-1 | 13 | CASSQDPPREAFF | TGCGCCAGCAGCCAAGACCCACCCCGTGAAGCTTTCTTT
- | - | TRBJ1-4 | TRBV6-5 | 12 | CATEDEYEKLFF | TGTGCCACCGAGGACGAATACGAAAAACTGTTTTTT
- | few | TRBJ1-1 | TRBV6-5 | 14 | CASTTMTMNTEAFF | TGTGCCAGCACCACCATGACAATGAACACTGAAGCTTTCTTT
- | - | TRBJ2-5 | TRBV29-1 | 15 | CSVMGLGALGETQYF | TGCAGCGTTATGGGCTTGGGGGCTCTTGGAGAGACCCAGTACTTC
TRBD1 | many | TRBJ1-3 | TRBV6-5 | 13 | CASRTGTGNTIYF | TGTGCCAGCAGGACAGGGACTGGAAACACCATATATTTT
TRBD2 | - | TRBJ2-5 | TRBV7-9 | 15 | CASSQVGAGKETQYF | TGCGCCAGCAGCCAAGTGGGAGCGGGGAAAGAGACCCAGTACTTC
- | few | TRBJ1-5 | TRBV6-6 | 15 | CASRGRSGNLQPQHF | TGTGCCAGCAGGGGGAGATCGGGGAATCTGCAGCCCCAGCATTTT
- | many | TRBJ2-7 | TRBV29-1 | 10 | CSVEENEQYF | TGCAGCGTTGAAGAAAACGAGCAGTACTTC
- | - | TRBJ1-1 | TRBV7-2 | 14 | CASSRRWGNTEAFF | TGTGCCAGCAGCCGCCGCTGGGGGAACACTGAAGCTTTCTTT
TRBD2 | many | TRBJ2-7 | TRBV7-2 | 14 | CASSFSGSSYEQYF | TGTGCCAGCAGCTTTAGCGGGAGTTCCTACGAGCAGTACTTC
- | many | TRBJ1-1 | TRBV20-1 | 11 | CSASPQAEAFF | TGCAGTGCTAGTCCCCAGGCTGAAGCTTTCTTT
- | - | TRBJ1-2 | TRBV5-1 | 13 | CASSPGTNCGYTF | TGCGCCAGCAGCCCAGGGACTAACTGTGGCTACACCTTC
- | - | TRBJ1-2 | TRBV11-3 | 14 | CASSFGGSNYGYTF | TGTGCCAGCAGTTTCGGGGGTTCTAACTATGGCTACACCTTC
- | - | TRBJ2-3 | TRBV20-1 | 11 | CSLYSTDTQYF | TGCAGCCTCTATAGCACAGATACGCAGTATTTT
TRBD1 | few | TRBJ1-2 | TRBV5-1 | 13 | CASSGTGAGGYTF | TGCGCCAGCAGCGGAACAGGGGCGGGGGGCTACACCTTC
- | many | TRBJ2-7 | TRBV29-1 | 15 | CSVERGGTGGYEQYF | TGCAGCGTTGAGAGGGGGGGAACAGGAGGCTACGAGCAGTACTTC
TRBD2 | - | TRBJ2-7 | TRBV20-1 | 16 | CSARDGDLAGSYEQYF | TGCAGTGCTAGAGACGGGGACTTAGCGGGGTCCTACGAGCAGTACTTC
- | few | TRBJ1-1 | TRBV10-3 | 16 | CAISSGAHTLNTEAFF | TGTGCCATCTCCTCCGGAGCTCATACCCTGAACACTGAAGCTTTCTTT
TRBD2 | - | TRBJ2-7 | TRBV27 | 16 | CASSYLGTSGRVKQYF | TGTGCCAGCAGTTACCTCGGGACTAGCGGGAGAGTGAAGCAGTACTTC
TRBD2 | - | TRBJ2-7 | TRBV7-3 | 19 | CASSSGFWGTSGNSYEQYF | TGTGCCAGCAGCTCCGGATTTTGGGGGACTAGCGGGAACTCCTACGAGCAGTACTTC
- | - | TRBJ2-6 | TRBV29-1 | 14 | CSGLGRSGANVLTF | TGCAGCGGTCTCGGGCGCTCTGGGGCCAACGTCCTGACTTTC
- | - | TRBJ1-4 | TRBV7-2 | 17 | CASSSTHRAPANEKLFF | TGTGCCAGCAGCTCCACCCACAGGGCGCCGGCTAATGAAAAACTGTTTTTT
- | many | TRBJ1-6 | TRBV5-4 | 13 | CASKGRSDSPLHF | TGTGCCAGCAAAGGGCGCAGTGATTCACCCCTCCACTTT